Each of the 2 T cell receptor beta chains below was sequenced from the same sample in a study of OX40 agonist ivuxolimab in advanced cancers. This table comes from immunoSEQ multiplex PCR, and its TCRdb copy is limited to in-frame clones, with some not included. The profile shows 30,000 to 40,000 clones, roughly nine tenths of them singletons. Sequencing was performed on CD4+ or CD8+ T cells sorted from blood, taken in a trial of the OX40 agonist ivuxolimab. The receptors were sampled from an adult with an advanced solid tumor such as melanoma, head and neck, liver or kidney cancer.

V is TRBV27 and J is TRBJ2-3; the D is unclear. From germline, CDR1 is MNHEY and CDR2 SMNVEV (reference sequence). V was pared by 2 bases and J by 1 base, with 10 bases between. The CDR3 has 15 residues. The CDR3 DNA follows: TGTGCCAGCAGTTTACTCCCCGGCGGCACAGATACGCAGTATTTT. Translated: CASSLLPGGTDTQYF.

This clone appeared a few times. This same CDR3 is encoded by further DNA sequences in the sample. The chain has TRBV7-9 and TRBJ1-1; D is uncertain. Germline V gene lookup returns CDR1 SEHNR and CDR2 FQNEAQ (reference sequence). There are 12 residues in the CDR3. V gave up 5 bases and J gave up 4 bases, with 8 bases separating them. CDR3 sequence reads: CASSPGGTEAFF. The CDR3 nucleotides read TGTGCCAGCAGCCCGGGTGGCACTGAAGCTTTCTTT.